This TCR beta chain was recorded in a study of blood T cell repertoires in COVID-19. Only in-frame clones appear in the TCRdb table, and some are missing; sequencing was by immunoSEQ multiplex PCR. Found here are about 130,000 clones, around 73% of them singletons; the top ten hold about 6%. This clone was picked up a small number of times. The age range of participants was about 18 to 89 years, with residence in about two dozen US areas. V dropped 5 bases and J dropped 2 bases, with 10 bases sitting between them. The CDR3 contains 14 residues. Germline V CDR1 and CDR2: GTSNPN, SVGIG (reference sequence).

The TCR sequence derives from a woman in her forties or fifties who had recovered from COVID-19. Sequencing input: PBMCs or T cells enriched from blood (not recorded which). The chain recombines TRBV30 with TRBJ2-6, with a tentative D call TRBD1 (6 bases). CDR3 amino acids: CAWGQNPGANVLTF. The DNA for the CDR3 is TGTGCCTGGGGACAGAATCCTGGGGCCAACGTCCTGACTTTC.